The 14 T cell receptor beta chains below all came from one sample that was sequenced in a study of T cells in Graves' hyperthyroidism and ophthalmopathy. RNA transcripts were the template for amplifying TCR beta CDR3 regions. TCR CDR3 regions were first amplified by RT-PCR with HTBI primers. TCRdb recomputed calls from the multiplex PCR reads with MiXCR, one row per CDR3 protein. The sample has under 650,000 distinct CDR3 sequences; about 17% are singletons. Sequencing was performed on blood. The receptor set was obtained from a woman aged 25-40 years with Graves' hyperthyroidism.

This clonotype has just a few counts. The gene calls are TRBV28 and TRBJ2-5, with D possibly matching TRBD2 (6 bases). Germline CDR1 reads MDHEN; CDR2 reads SYDVKM. The CDR3 runs 13 residues. V dropped 2 bases and J dropped 4 bases, with 8 bases sitting between them. Here the CDR3 DNA reads TGTGCCAGCAGTTTAGAGGGACTAGAGACCCAGTACTTC. Amino acid sequence: CASSLEGLETQYF. The variable domain in full, with the rest retrieved from reference TRBV28 and TRBJ2-5, is DVKVTQSSRYLVKRTGEKVFLECVQDMDHENMFWYRQDPGLGLRLIYFSYDVKMKEKGDIPEGYSVSREKKERFSLILESASTNQTSMYLCASSLEGLETQYFGPGTRLLVL.

This clonotype was detected many times. The chain employs TRBV4-1 and TRBJ2-3; the match to TRBD2 covers 11 bases. The CDR3 runs 18 residues. V lost 0 bases to trimming and J lost 4 bases; unmatched junction nucleotides: 9. Per the germline V gene, CDR1 is MGHRA and CDR2 is YSYEKL. The CDR3 sequence is CASSQDLTSGSLADTQYF. For the CDR3, the DNA is TGCGCCAGCAGCCAAGATCTAACTAGCGGGAGTCTCGCAGATACGCAGTATTTT.

This clonotype came up a few times. V and J are TRBV6-2 or TRBV6-3 and TRBJ2-2; a possible D gene is TRBD2 (6 bases). Germline V lookup: CDR1 MNHEY, CDR2 SVGEGT. V was cut by 5 bases and J by 3 bases, with 10 bases left in between. This CDR3 is built from 14 residues. The CDR3 region has the DNA TGTGCCAGCAGTGGGGACTGGGACACCGGGGAGCTGTTTTTT. This translates into CASSGDWDTGELFF.

V usage is TRBV6-1 and J usage is TRBJ1-5; D possibly corresponds to TRBD1 (6 bases). The germline gives CDR1 MNHNS, CDR2 SASEGT. The CDR3 is 14 amino acids. With 2 bases removed from V and 7 bases from J, the gap between germline ends came to 12 bases. The CDR3 spells CASSEPAGVQPQHF. The CDR3, as DNA: TGTGCCAGCAGTGAACCCGCAGGGGTCCAGCCCCAGCATTTT.

Points on this clonotype: A much larger clone differs from this one at a single base, so this may be a read error. The rearrangement joins TRBV18 to TRBJ2-5; the D is unclear. CDR3 length: 14 amino acids. CDR1 is KGHSH, CDR2 LQKENI, per germline. The CDR3 protein is CATSADGPQETQYF. CDR3 nucleotides: TGTGCCACCTCAGCCGACGGACCGCAAGAGACCCAGTACTTC.

The rearrangement links TRBV11-1 to TRBJ2-3, with D hard to call. Germline V lookup: CDR1 SGHAT, CDR2 FQDESV (reference sequence). Trimming shortened V by 3 bases and J by 0 bases, and 16 bases separated the two germline ends. The CDR3 covers 17 residues. The CDR3 region is CASSFYPGPRSTDTQYF. The DNA of the CDR3 is TGTGCCAGCAGCTTTTATCCAGGACCTCGTAGCACAGATACGCAGTATTTT.

This clonotype was detected many times. The rearrangement joins TRBV2 to TRBJ2-5; possible D gene TRBD2, 6 bases. Germline-derived CDR1 and CDR2 are SNHLY and FYNNEI. This CDR3 is 14 amino acids long. V lost 4 bases to trimming and J lost 5 bases, with 14 bases between them. The CDR3 is CASSGIGGTETQYF. The DNA for the CDR3 is TGTGCCAGCAGTGGGATCGGGGGAACGGAGACCCAGTACTTC.

In this sample, this clonotype turned up many times. The gene calls are TRBV7-3 and TRBJ2-3; weak D call: TRBD2 (5 bases). V lost 8 bases and J 0 bases, leaving 9 bases between the germline ends. This CDR3 has 13 amino acids. Germline CDR1 SGHTA, CDR2 FQGTGA. CDR3 bases: TGTGCCAGCCAACGCGGGAGCACAGATACGCAGTATTTT. Its translation: CASQRGSTDTQYF.

At least ten counts were recorded for this clonotype. This chain links TRBV20-1 with TRBJ1-1, with TRBD1 matching over 9 bases. Trimming took 5 bases from V and 6 from J; bases not matched to a gene: 10. The length of the CDR3 is 14 residues. Germline assignment: CDR1 DFQATT and CDR2 SNEGSKA (reference sequence). CDR3 protein: CSASTGTGSPEAFF. CDR3 in DNA: TGCAGTGCTTCTACCGGGACAGGGTCCCCTGAAGCTTTCTTT.

This clonotype was detected many times. This sequence joins TRBV7-2 and TRBJ2-1; 7 bases are a match to TRBD2. The CDR3 loop spans 17 amino acids. Per germline, CDR1 SGHTA and CDR2 FQGNSA. V dropped 5 bases and J dropped 5; count of bases not matched to a gene: 15. The CDR3 nucleotides read TGTGCCAGCAGCCCCCGGACTAGTTTCCATGAGAACAATGAGCAGTTCTTC. This translates into CASSPRTSFHENNEQFF.

This clonotype was found a few times. The chain is built from TRBV19 and TRBJ2-1; D is possibly TRBD2 (6 bases). The CDR3 loop spans 12 amino acids. From germline, CDR1 is LNHDA and CDR2 SQIVND (reference sequence). The V gene lost 5 bases and the J gene lost 10 bases, with 12 bases spanning the gap. In nucleotides, the CDR3 is TGTGCCAGTAGTGCGACTAGTTTAGAGCAGTTCTTC. This gives the protein CASSATSLEQFF.

The chain recombines TRBV20-1 with TRBJ2-5; 12 bases fit TRBD2. Germline V gene sequence: CDR1 DFQATT, CDR2 SNEGSKA (reference sequence). V dropped 0 bases and J dropped 5; count of bases not matched to a gene: 10. The CDR3 loop spans 17 amino acids. CDR3 nucleotides: TGCAGTGCTAGAGACGAGACTAGCGGGAGAGGAAGGGAGACCCAGTACTTC. It codes for CSARDETSGRGRETQYF.

V gene TRBV2 combines with J gene TRBJ1-3; no clear D gene. Germline-derived CDR1 and CDR2 are SNHLY and FYNNEI. CDR3 length: 12 residues. V lost 4 bases to trimming and J lost 5 bases, with 6 bases between them. Here the CDR3 DNA reads TGTGCCAGCAGTGGAATTCGAAACACCATATATTTT. Translation gives CASSGIRNTIYF.

This clonotype occurred many times. The chain couples TRBV27 to TRBJ2-7; 9 nucleotides align to TRBD1. The CDR3 is 14 residues long. The trim removed 4 bases at V and 6 bases at J, leaving 7 bases unmatched. The V gene's germline CDR1 is MNHEY and CDR2 SMNVEV (reference sequence). The CDR3 is CASSSGTGYVEQYF. In DNA, the CDR3 is TGTGCCAGCAGTTCCGGGACAGGGTATGTCGAGCAGTACTTC.